Listed below are T cell receptor beta chains from one sample, sequenced in a study of CD8+ T cells in alopecia areata. TCRdb's copy holds only in-frame clones and misses some; the assay was immunoSEQ multiplex PCR. The sample carries approximately 63,000 clones, 55% to 75% recorded once. Sequenced material: CD8+ T cells sorted from blood, taken at week 0. Receptors were obtained from a human donor with alopecia areata. The CDR3 runs from the conserved cysteine through the conserved F or W. The order of the fields is D gene, clone size, V gene, J gene, CDR3 protein, CDR3 DNA. D genes are given only for firm matches. The listing skips clone size in some rows; elsewhere it reads once, few, many or a size class.

>-|-|TRBV29-1|TRBJ2-5
CSVAGTANEETQYF
TGCAGCGTGGCCGGGACGGCGAATGAAGAGACCCAGTACTTC
>TRBD2|-|TRBV9|TRBJ2-1
CASSPRTSGINEQFF
TGTGCCAGCAGCCCCAGGACTAGCGGGATAAATGAGCAGTTCTTC
>TRBD1|-|TRBV7-9|TRBJ2-2
CASSLSGGADTGELFF
TGTGCCAGCAGCTTATCAGGGGGCGCAGACACCGGGGAGCTGTTTTTT
>-|few|TRBV28|TRBJ2-3
CASGWVSDTQYF
TGTGCCAGCGGGTGGGTTTCAGATACGCAGTATTTT
>-|-|TRBV6-5|TRBJ2-1
CASSYKAGPYNEQFF
TGTGCCAGCAGTTACAAGGCAGGACCCTACAATGAGCAGTTCTTC
>TRBD1|-|TRBV5-6|TRBJ2-7
CASSPSDRVVPYEQYF
TGTGCCAGCAGCCCGTCGGACAGGGTAGTTCCCTACGAGCAGTACTTC
>-|-|TRBV6-5|TRBJ2-5
CASKGPGETQYF
TGTGCCAGCAAGGGACCAGGGGAGACCCAGTACTTC
>TRBD1|once|TRBV28|TRBJ1-1
CASRPGTGGTEAFF
TGTGCCAGCAGGCCCGGGACAGGGGGCACTGAAGCTTTCTTT
>-|few|TRBV30|TRBJ1-2
CALNQGNYGYTF
TGTGCCTTAAACCAGGGGAACTATGGCTACACCTTC
>-|-|TRBV5-6|TRBJ2-5
CASSGEGETQYF
TGTGCCAGCAGCGGCGAGGGAGAGACCCAGTACTTC
>TRBD2|-|TRBV5-6|TRBJ2-1
CASSLGLAVANEQFF
TGTGCCAGCAGCCTAGGACTAGCGGTTGCCAATGAGCAGTTCTTC
>-|-|TRBV27|TRBJ2-1
CASSLAKEQFF
TGTGCCAGCAGTTTGGCTAAGGAGCAGTTCTTC
>-|-|TRBV27|TRBJ2-2
CASSLAPHGTGELFF
TGTGCCAGCAGTTTAGCACCTCATGGGACCGGGGAGCTGTTTTTT
>TRBD1|-|TRBV5-4|TRBJ1-2
CASSLTGGLGYTF
TGTGCCAGCAGCTTGACAGGGGGCTTGGGCTACACCTTC
>TRBD2|-|TRBV4-1|TRBJ2-2
CASSQGLALAGELFF
TGCGCCAGCAGCCAGGGACTAGCATTGGCCGGGGAGCTGTTTTTT
>-|-|TRBV5-6|TRBJ1-1
CASSLLEMNTEAFF
TGTGCCAGCAGCTTGCTGGAAATGAACACTGAAGCTTTCTTT
>-|-|TRBV9|TRBJ1-1
CASGVGSTEAFF
TGTGCCAGCGGGGTGGGCAGCACTGAAGCTTTCTTT
>-|-|TRBV9|TRBJ1-6
CASSVAGNSPLHF
TGTGCCAGCAGCGTAGCAGGGAATTCACCCCTCCACTTT
>TRBD2|-|TRBV5-4|TRBJ2-5
CASSPRLAGGQETQYF
TGTGCCAGCAGCCCCAGACTAGCGGGGGGGCAAGAGACCCAGTACTTC
>-|-|TRBV29-1|TRBJ2-2
CSVEDSAGSGELFF
TGCAGCGTTGAAGATAGCGCAGGGAGCGGGGAGCTGTTTTTT
>TRBD2|-|TRBV29-1|TRBJ2-2
CSVEVGAGGTGELFF
TGCAGCGTTGAAGTGGGAGCGGGGGGAACCGGGGAGCTGTTTTTT
>-|few|TRBV6-5|TRBJ1-2
CASSYSGTNYGYTF
TGTGCCAGCAGTTACTCGGGGACGAACTATGGCTACACCTTC
>-|-|TRBV13|TRBJ1-5
CASSFGAGNQPQHF
TGTGCCAGCAGCTTCGGGGCTGGGAATCAGCCCCAGCATTTT
>TRBD2|-|TRBV29-1|TRBJ2-5
CSVEDWEGQETQYF
TGCAGCGTTGAAGACTGGGAGGGCCAAGAGACCCAGTACTTC
>-|-|TRBV27|TRBJ1-2
CASSEGLFNYGYTF
TGTGCCAGCAGTGAAGGGCTCTTTAACTATGGCTACACCTTC
>-|few|TRBV29-1|TRBJ1-6
CSGPGSPRSPLHF
TGCAGCGGTCCCGGGTCTCCTCGTTCACCCCTCCACTTT
>-|few|TRBV27|TRBJ2-4
CASSPQGGGNKNIQYF
TGTGCCAGCAGTCCCCAAGGTGGGGGCAACAAAAACATTCAGTACTTC
>TRBD2|-|TRBV27|TRBJ2-1
CASSPVPTSGSYNEQFF
TGTGCCAGCAGCCCTGTGCCCACTAGCGGGAGTTACAATGAGCAGTTCTTC
>-|-|TRBV23-1|TRBJ2-7
CASSFRDNPYEQYF
TGCGCCAGCAGTTTCAGGGACAACCCCTACGAGCAGTACTTC
>TRBD2|-|TRBV9|TRBJ2-5
CASSVGSGGKGETQYF
TGTGCCAGCAGCGTCGGTAGCGGGGGCAAGGGAGAGACCCAGTACTTC
>TRBD2|-|TRBV7-3|TRBJ2-1
CASSLTGLALGEQFF
TGTGCCAGCAGCTTAACGGGACTAGCGTTGGGTGAGCAGTTCTTC
>-|-|TRBV11-2|TRBJ2-5
CASSASRRGETQYF
TGTGCCAGCAGCGCGTCAAGACGAGGGGAGACCCAGTACTTC